Here is one T cell receptor (beta chain) with its context. Its target is not known. This sample was taken from a study of T cells in narcolepsy. Background on the study: Enrolled donors included narcolepsy type 1 or type 2 patients and healthy controls. General observations from the study: Some memory CD4+ repertoires had no autoreactive clone sequences.

The V and J ends lost 3 bases and 5 bases, in that order; junction bases with no gene match: 3. The CDR3 is 14 residues long. The germline V gene has CDR1 MDHEN and CDR2 SYDVKM. Clones were read by immunoSEQ multiplex PCR, and TCRdb kept only the in-frame ones, dropping some. The sample consists of roughly 30,000 clones, less than 85% of them appearing once. The specimen sequenced was memory (CD45RA-) CD4+ T cells from blood. The source is a human donor in good health. The chain carries TRBV28 and TRBJ2-3; TRBD2 agrees at 9 bases. The CDR3 DNA follows: TGTGCCAGCAGTTTGGGTAGCGGGAGAGATACGCAGTATTTT. Encoded protein: CASSLGSGRDTQYF. Full variable domain (remainder filled in from reference TRBV28 and TRBJ2-3): DVKVTQSSRYLVKRTGEKVFLECVQDMDHENMFWYRQDPGLGLRLIYFSYDVKMKEKGDIPEGYSVSREKKERFSLILESASTNQTSMYLCASSLGSGRDTQYFGPGTRLTVL.